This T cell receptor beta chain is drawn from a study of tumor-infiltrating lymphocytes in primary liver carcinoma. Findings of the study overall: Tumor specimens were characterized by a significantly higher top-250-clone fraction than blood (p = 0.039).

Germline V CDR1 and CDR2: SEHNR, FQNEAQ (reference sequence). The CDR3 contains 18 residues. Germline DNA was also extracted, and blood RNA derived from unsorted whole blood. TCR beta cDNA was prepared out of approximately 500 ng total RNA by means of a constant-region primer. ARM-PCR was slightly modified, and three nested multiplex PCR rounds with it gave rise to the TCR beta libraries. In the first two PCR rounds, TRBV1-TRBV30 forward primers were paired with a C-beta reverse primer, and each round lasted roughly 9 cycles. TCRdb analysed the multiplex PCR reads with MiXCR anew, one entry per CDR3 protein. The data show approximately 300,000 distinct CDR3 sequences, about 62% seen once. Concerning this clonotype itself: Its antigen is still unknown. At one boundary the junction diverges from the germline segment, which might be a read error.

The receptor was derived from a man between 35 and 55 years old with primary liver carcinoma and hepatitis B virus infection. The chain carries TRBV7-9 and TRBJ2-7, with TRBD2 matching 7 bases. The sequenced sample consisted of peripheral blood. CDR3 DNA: TGTGCCAGCAGCCCCCACACTGAGGGGCTAGCGGACTCCTACGAGCTGTACTTC. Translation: CASSPHTEGLADSYELYF.